This T cell receptor (beta chain) was retrieved from a study of cytotoxic CD8 clonotypes in ibrutinib-treated CLL. The study's findings and limits: Higher circulating CD8+ T-cell counts strongly accompanied higher baseline clonality, above age-matched healthy donors.

Libraries were prepared by immunoSEQ multiplex PCR; TCRdb keeps only in-frame clonotypes and omits some of them. The data show around 70,000 clones, about nine tenths seen once. With regard to this clone: The antigen remains undetermined.

The CDR3 consists of 11 residues. The chain couples TRBV21-1 to TRBJ2-1; the table's D call, TRBD2, was not checked against the DNA. TRBV21-1 corresponds to a pseudogene. This sample comprised PBMCs, obtained after 12 months of ibrutinib treatment. This TCR came from a human donor with chronic lymphocytic leukemia. The CDR3 DNA sequence: TGTGCCACCCCCCATGATCGGGAGCAGTTCTTC. This gives the protein CATPHDREQFF.